A single sample gave rise to the 26 T cell receptor beta chains below, sequenced in a study of T-cell reconstitution after alpha-beta-depleted transplantation in children. Preparation of the TCRbeta library used unique molecular identifiers. TCRdb re-called the PCR reads with MiXCR, one entry per CDR3 protein. The sample lists 200,000 to 250,000 distinct CDR3 sequences, about 7% seen once, with 5% to 6.5% in the top ten. Sequencing was performed on PBMCs, taken before TCRalphabeta/CD19-depleted stem cell transplant. The origin of the receptors is a boy younger than 10 with acute lymphoblastic leukemia, due to receive a stem cell transplant.

The chain carries TRBV6-5 and TRBJ2-2, with 7 bases aligning to TRBD2. The CDR3 runs 17 residues. The V and J ends lost 4 bases and 2 bases, in that order; junction bases with no gene match: 10. In germline, CDR1 is MNHEY, CDR2 SVGAGI. DNA of the CDR3: TGTGCCAGCAGTTTCCACGGACTAGTCGATAACACCGGGGAGCTGTTTTTT. It is translated as CASSFHGLVDNTGELFF.

This clonotype came up many times. The chain is built from TRBV12-3 or TRBV12-4 and TRBJ1-2; 8 bases fit TRBD1. The CDR3 is 14 amino acids. V was pared by 6 bases and J by 8 bases, with 11 bases of the junction left unmatched. The CDR3 bases are TGTGCCAGCAGAAGATCTCAGGGGGCGAGCGGCTACACCTTC. Translating gives CASRRSQGASGYTF.

This clonotype came up many times. The rearrangement joins TRBV28 to TRBJ2-1; D not certain. The CDR3 is made up of 15 amino acids. CDR1 is MDHEN, CDR2 SYDVKM, per germline. Trimming took off 5 bases at V and 2 bases at J, with 13 bases between the two ends. For the CDR3, the DNA is TGTGCCAGCAGTCAAACTGCCGCACCCTACAATGAGCAGTTCTTC. Translating gives CASSQTAAPYNEQFF.

This clonotype was counted many times. V usage is TRBV7-2 and J usage is TRBJ2-1; 11 nucleotides match TRBD2. The CDR3 is 15 residues long. Germline trimming cut 5 bases from V and 2 bases from J; bases unmatched to any gene: 2. CDR1 and CDR2 from the germline V gene are SGHTA and FQGNSA. The DNA for the CDR3 is TGTGCCAGCAGCCCGACTAGCGGGACCTACAATGAGCAGTTCTTC. Its protein is CASSPTSGTYNEQFF.

This clonotype was counted many times. This rearrangement joins TRBV2 to TRBJ2-3; the D is unclear. With 0 bases removed from V and 4 bases from J, the gap between germline ends came to 5 bases. Per germline, CDR1 SNHLY and CDR2 FYNNEI. CDR3 length: 13 residues. CDR3 coding DNA: TGTGCCAGCAGTGAAGCGCGACCAGATACGCAGTATTTT. Translated, it gives CASSEARPDTQYF.

This clonotype has ten or more counts. The chain joins TRBV28 to TRBJ2-7; D is undetermined. The V end lost 3 bases, the J end lost 7 bases, and 10 bases lay between the germline ends. Germline lookup yields CDR1 MDHEN and CDR2 SYDVKM. This CDR3 has 12 residues. The CDR3 coding sequence is TGTGCCAGCAGTTTTGTCAGCCTGGAGCAGTACTTC. This translates into CASSFVSLEQYF.

This clonotype was seen ten or more times. The chain combines TRBV12-3 or TRBV12-4 with TRBJ2-5; TRBD2 aligns across 9 bases. Unmatched junction bases numbered 4, after V lost 3 bases and J lost 2 bases. This CDR3 has 15 residues. In DNA form, the CDR3 reads TGTGCCAGCAGTTTCGTCGCGGGAGGGCAAGAGACCCAGTACTTC. As protein: CASSFVAGGQETQYF.

This clonotype has at least ten counts. The rearrangement links TRBV3-1 to TRBJ1-1; 9 bases are shared with TRBD1. Trimming at V came to 3 bases and at J to 6 bases, leaving 5 bases not matched to a gene. Germline V gene sequence: CDR1 LGHDT, CDR2 YNNKEL (reference sequence). The CDR3 extends over 14 amino acids. DNA for the CDR3: TGTGCCAGCAGCCAGCCGACAGGGGGAGCTGAAGCTTTCTTT. It yields the protein CASSQPTGGAEAFF.

This clonotype occurred many times. V usage is TRBV7-2 and J usage is TRBJ2-1, with TRBD2 matching over 7 bases. CDR1 and CDR2 (germline): SGHTA, FQGNSA. This CDR3 comprises 15 residues. Unmatched junction bases numbered 10, after V lost 6 bases and J lost 5 bases. CDR3 amino acids: CASSPYGGFNNEQFF. The CDR3 DNA reads TGTGCCAGCAGTCCCTACGGGGGGTTTAACAATGAGCAGTTCTTC.

This clonotype showed up many times. This chain links TRBV20-1 with TRBJ1-1, with a weak D call TRBD1 (5 bases). Germline values: CDR1 DFQATT, CDR2 SNEGSKA (reference sequence). CDR3 length equals 14 residues. Trimming shortened V by 6 bases and J by 3 bases, and 17 bases separated the two germline ends. The CDR3 loop is CSAQGSKGDTEAFF. CDR3 bases: TGCAGTGCCCAGGGTTCCAAAGGGGACACTGAAGCTTTCTTT.

The J gene is TRBJ1-6, the V gene TRBV12-3 or TRBV12-4; perhaps TRBD1 as D (5 bases). The germline V and J ends were trimmed by 3 bases and 9 bases, with 21 bases remaining between them. This CDR3 comprises 17 residues. The CDR3 nucleotides read TGTGCCAGCAGTTTCCCCGGGACGGAGGTGGTAATTTCACCCCTCCACTTT. Encoded protein: CASSFPGTEVVISPLHF.

This clonotype was recorded many times. The J gene is TRBJ2-7, the V gene TRBV12-3 or TRBV12-4, with 8 nucleotides matching TRBD2. The CDR3 spans 15 residues. Unmatched junction bases numbered 11, after V lost 7 bases and J lost 3 bases. The CDR3 region is CASTPGPGLVYEQYF. In DNA, the CDR3 is TGTGCCAGCACTCCTGGGCCGGGACTAGTCTACGAGCAGTACTTC.

The chain recombines TRBV6-2 or TRBV6-3 with TRBJ2-7; 8 nucleotides match TRBD2. The CDR3 spans 15 residues. In germline, CDR1 is MNHEY, CDR2 SVGEGT. The trim removed 2 bases at V and 5 bases at J, leaving 8 bases unmatched. CDR3 sequence (DNA): TGTGCCAGCAGTTACATCCGCGGGAGGTTGAACGAGCAGTACTTC. It encodes CASSYIRGRLNEQYF.

This clonotype was recorded many times. The V gene is TRBV18, the J gene TRBJ2-1, with D perhaps TRBD1 (5 bases). The germline V gene has CDR1 KGHSH and CDR2 LQKENI. Trimming stripped 3 bases from V and 3 bases from J, with 15 bases between. The CDR3 is 16 amino acids. The CDR3 loop is CASSPTQGFGYNEQFF. The CDR3, as DNA: TGTGCCAGCTCACCTACTCAGGGTTTTGGCTACAATGAGCAGTTCTTC.

This clonotype occurred many times. The V and J genes are TRBV12-3 or TRBV12-4 and TRBJ2-7; 10 bases are shared with TRBD1. Trimming removed 7 bases from V and 1 base from J; junction bases left unmatched: 4. The CDR3 has 14 residues. CDR3 loop: CASTGTGVSYEQYF. CDR3 nucleotide sequence: TGTGCCAGCACCGGGACAGGGGTTTCCTACGAGCAGTACTTC.

This clonotype was recorded at least ten times. This chain links TRBV20-1 with TRBJ1-1; TRBD1 is a possible D gene (5 bases). V gave up 3 bases and J gave up 1 base, with 9 bases separating them. Germline V gives CDR1 DFQATT, CDR2 SNEGSKA (reference sequence). This CDR3 region has 13 residues. The CDR3 protein is CSASRRANTEAFF. For the CDR3, the DNA is TGCAGTGCTAGTCGCAGGGCGAACACTGAAGCTTTCTTT.

At least ten counts were recorded for this clonotype. The CDR3 protein is CASSSAGTYYEQYF. DNA of the CDR3: TGTGCCAGCAGCTCAGCCGGGACTTACTACGAGCAGTACTTC. The chain uses TRBV11-2 and TRBJ2-7, with D perhaps TRBD2 (6 bases). The CDR3 is made up of 14 amino acids. Germline CDR1 is SGHAT and CDR2 is FQNNGV. V shed 4 bases and J shed 3 bases, with 13 bases lying between them.

This clonotype has ten or more counts. This chain links TRBV7-2 with TRBJ2-3; 11 bases map to TRBD2. V gave up 3 bases and J gave up 9 bases; unmatched junction bases: 14. The CDR3 has 17 amino acids. From germline, CDR1 is SGHTA and CDR2 FQGNSA. The DNA of the CDR3 is TGTGCCAGCAGCTTCACCCCTAGCGGGGGGTGGTCCGGGACGCAGTATTTT. Amino acid sequence: CASSFTPSGGWSGTQYF. Supplemented by reference TRBV7-2 and TRBJ2-3, the full variable domain reads GAGVSQSPSNKVTEKGKDVELRCDPISGHTALYWYRQSLGQGLEFLIYFQGNSAPDKSGLPSDRFSAERTGGSVSTLTIQRTQQEDSAVYLCASSFTPSGGWSGTQYFGPGTRLTVL.

This clonotype was detected a few times. The chain is built from TRBV9 and TRBJ2-7; 7 bases align to TRBD1. V lost 5 bases, J lost 0 bases, and 8 bases stayed unmatched. Germline assignment: CDR1 SGDLS and CDR2 YYNGEE. This CDR3 region has 15 residues. DNA of the CDR3: TGTGCCAGCAGTACAGGGGCCTTGAGCTCCTACGAGCAGTACTTC. It is translated as CASSTGALSSYEQYF.

This clonotype was detected many times. The chain uses TRBV12-3 or TRBV12-4 and TRBJ2-3, with TRBD1 matching 10 bases. V was pared by 5 bases and J by 1 base, with 3 bases of the junction left unmatched. The CDR3 runs 15 residues. The DNA of the CDR3 is TGTGCCAGCAGTAGTGACAGGGGGCGCACAGATACGCAGTATTTT. Its protein product is CASSSDRGRTDTQYF.

This clonotype has a single count. The DNA for the CDR3 is TGTGCCAGCAGCTTAACAGCCGACCCTGAAAACACTGAAGCTTTCTTT. Translation gives CASSLTADPENTEAFF. This sequence joins TRBV6-2 or TRBV6-3 and TRBJ1-1; D unresolved. The CDR3 runs to 16 residues. Germline CDR1 reads MNHEY; CDR2 reads SVGEGT. Trimming took 6 bases from V and 2 from J, leaving 19 bases between them.

This clonotype appeared a few times. The chain uses TRBV4-2 and TRBJ1-2; unclear D gene. V was clipped by 1 base and J by 2 bases, with 8 bases between them. Per the germline V gene, CDR1 is LGHNA and CDR2 is YNFKEQ. The CDR3 has 14 amino acids. The CDR3 DNA reads as TGTGCCAGCAGCCAAGCGGCGGGGAACTATGGCTACACCTTC. Protein: CASSQAAGNYGYTF.

In its sample, this clonotype was seen many times. CDR3 sequence (DNA): TGCAGTGCCGGACTAGCGGACACCGGGGAGCTGTTTTTT. It is translated as CSAGLADTGELFF. The rearrangement joins TRBV20-1 to TRBJ2-2, with TRBD2 matching 10 bases. The V segment lost 6 bases and the J segment 3 bases; nucleotides outside the gene matches: 1. The CDR3 length is 13 residues. Germline V lookup: CDR1 DFQATT, CDR2 SNEGSKA (reference sequence).

The sample holds many counts of this clonotype. A junction boundary mismatches the germline segment, possibly from a read error. The genes are TRBV29-1 and TRBJ2-1; a possible D gene is TRBD1 (5 bases). CDR1 and CDR2 (germline): SQVTM, ANQGSEA. The CDR3 totals 8 residues. The CDR3 DNA is TGCAGCGTTGAAGAACAGGTCTTC. Protein sequence: CSVEEQVF.

This clonotype has at least ten counts. This rearrangement joins TRBV20-1 to TRBJ2-3, with TRBD2 matching 7 bases. Germline-derived CDR1 and CDR2 are DFQATT and SNEGSKA (reference sequence). The CDR3 is 13 amino acids. V trimming: 2 bases; J trimming: 6 bases; junction bases outside the gene matches: 5. The CDR3: CSARLAGVDTQYF. Written as DNA, the CDR3 is TGCAGTGCTAGACTCGCGGGAGTGGATACGCAGTATTTT.

This clonotype was picked up a small number of times. The rearrangement links TRBV5-1 to TRBJ2-3, with D tentatively TRBD1 or TRBD2 (5 bases each). The V end lost 6 bases, the J end lost 3 bases, and 17 bases lay between the germline ends. This CDR3 contains 15 residues. The V gene's germline CDR1 is SGHRS and CDR2 YFSETQ. The chain's CDR3 is CASTSSTWGTDTQYF. Here the CDR3 DNA reads TGCGCCAGCACGTCTAGTACGTGGGGGACAGATACGCAGTATTTT. The entire variable domain, with the rest obtained from reference TRBV5-1 and TRBJ2-3, is as follows: KAGVTQTPRYLIKTRGQQVTLSCSPISGHRSVSWYQQTPGQGLQFLFEYFSETQRNKGNFPGRFSGRQFSNSRSEMNVSTLELGDSALYLCASTSSTWGTDTQYFGPGTRLTVL.